This T cell receptor beta chain was obtained from a study of vaccination effects on CD4 cells after COVID-19. Culture lasted roughly 9 days before CD4+ T cell isolation. Sequenced by immunoSEQ multiplex PCR; TCRdb stores in-frame clones only, minus some. In the table there are around 37,000 clones, approximately 74% of which are singletons. As for this clone: Its antigen is undetermined.

Germline assignment: CDR1 LNHDA and CDR2 SQIVND (reference sequence). Trimming left V 6 bases short and J 0 bases short, with 12 bases between. This CDR3 has 15 amino acids. The TCR sequence derives from a human donor who received a COVID-19 vaccine. The chain links TRBV19 to TRBJ2-1; D is undetermined. This sample comprised CD4+ T cells from PBMCs cultured without peptide, obtained before COVID-19 vaccination. The CDR3 protein is CASRPTTSSYNEQFF. The CDR3 nucleotides are TGTGCCAGTAGGCCGACAACGAGCTCCTACAATGAGCAGTTCTTC.